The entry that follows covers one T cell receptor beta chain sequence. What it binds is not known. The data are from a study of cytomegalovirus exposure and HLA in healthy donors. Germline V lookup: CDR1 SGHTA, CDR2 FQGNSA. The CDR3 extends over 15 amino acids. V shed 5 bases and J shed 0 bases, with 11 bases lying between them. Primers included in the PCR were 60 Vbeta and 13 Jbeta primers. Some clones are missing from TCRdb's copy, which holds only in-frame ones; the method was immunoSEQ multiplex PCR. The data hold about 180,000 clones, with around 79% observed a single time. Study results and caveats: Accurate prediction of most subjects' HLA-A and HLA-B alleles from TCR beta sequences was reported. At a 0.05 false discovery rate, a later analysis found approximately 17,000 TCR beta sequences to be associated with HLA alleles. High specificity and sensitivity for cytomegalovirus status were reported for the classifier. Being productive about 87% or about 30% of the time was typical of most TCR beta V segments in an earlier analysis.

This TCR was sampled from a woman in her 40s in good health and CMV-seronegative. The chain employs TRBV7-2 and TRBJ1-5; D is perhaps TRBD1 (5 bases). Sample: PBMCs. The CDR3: CASSPGWASNQPQHF. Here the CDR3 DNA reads TGTGCCAGCAGCCCAGGGTGGGCTAGCAATCAGCCCCAGCATTTT.